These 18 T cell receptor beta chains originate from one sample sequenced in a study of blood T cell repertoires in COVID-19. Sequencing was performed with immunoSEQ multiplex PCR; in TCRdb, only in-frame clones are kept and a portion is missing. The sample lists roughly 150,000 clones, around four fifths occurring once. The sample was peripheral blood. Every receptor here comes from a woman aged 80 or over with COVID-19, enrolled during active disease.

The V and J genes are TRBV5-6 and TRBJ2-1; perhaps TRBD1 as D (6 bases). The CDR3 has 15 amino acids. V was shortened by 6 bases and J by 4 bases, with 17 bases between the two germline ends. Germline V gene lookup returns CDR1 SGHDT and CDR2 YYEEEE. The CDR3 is CASTLWSQGYNEQFF. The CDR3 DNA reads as TGTGCCAGCACCCTTTGGAGCCAGGGGTACAATGAGCAGTTCTTC. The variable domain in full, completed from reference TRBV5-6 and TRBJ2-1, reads DAGVTQSPTHLIKTRGQQVTLRCSPKSGHDTVSWYQQALGQGPQFIFQYYEEEERQRGNFPDRFSGHQFPNYSSELNVNALLLGDSALYLCASTLWSQGYNEQFFGPGTRLTVL.

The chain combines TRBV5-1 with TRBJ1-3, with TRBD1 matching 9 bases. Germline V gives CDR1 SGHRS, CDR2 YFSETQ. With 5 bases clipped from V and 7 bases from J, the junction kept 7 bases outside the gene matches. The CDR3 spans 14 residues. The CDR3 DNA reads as TGCGCCAGCAGACCGGGACAGGGATGGAACACCATATATTTT. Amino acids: CASRPGQGWNTIYF.

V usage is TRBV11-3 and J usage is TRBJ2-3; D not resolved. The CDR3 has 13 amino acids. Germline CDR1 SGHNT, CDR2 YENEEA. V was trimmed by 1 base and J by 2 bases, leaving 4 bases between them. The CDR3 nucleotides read TGTGCCAGCAGCTTAGGGCCCACAGATACGCAGTATTTT. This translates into CASSLGPTDTQYF.

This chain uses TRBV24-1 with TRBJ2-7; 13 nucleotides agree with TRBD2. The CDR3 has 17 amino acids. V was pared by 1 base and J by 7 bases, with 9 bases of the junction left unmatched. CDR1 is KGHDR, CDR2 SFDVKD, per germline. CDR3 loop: CATSDFGLAGAGGEQYF. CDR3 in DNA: TGTGCCACCAGTGATTTTGGACTAGCGGGGGCCGGTGGAGAGCAGTACTTC.

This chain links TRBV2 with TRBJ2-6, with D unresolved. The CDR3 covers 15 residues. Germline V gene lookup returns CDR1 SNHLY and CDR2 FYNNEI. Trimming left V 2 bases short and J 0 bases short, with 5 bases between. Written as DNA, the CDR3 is TGTGCCAGCAGTGAACGGAGCTCTGGGGCCAACGTCCTGACTTTC. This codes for CASSERSSGANVLTF.

CDR3: CASSPPPSTYQPQHF. DNA for the CDR3: TGTGCCAGCAGCCCCCCCCCGTCGACATATCAGCCCCAGCATTTT. V usage is TRBV13 and J usage is TRBJ1-5; D unclear. Germline V CDR1 and CDR2: PRHDT, FYEKMQ (reference sequence). This CDR3 region has 15 residues. V gave up 5 bases and J gave up 5 bases, with 16 bases separating them.

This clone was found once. In nucleotides, the CDR3 is TGTGCCAGCAGCCAACCGACAACAGCAGGAAACACCATATATTTT. Protein sequence: CASSQPTTAGNTIYF. This chain joins TRBV3-1 (or the pseudogene TRBV3-2) and TRBJ1-3; D is unresolved. Per the germline V gene, CDR1 is LGHDT and CDR2 is YNNKEL (reference sequence). The CDR3 contains 15 residues. Trimming removed 2 bases at V and 4 bases at J, with 12 bases between.

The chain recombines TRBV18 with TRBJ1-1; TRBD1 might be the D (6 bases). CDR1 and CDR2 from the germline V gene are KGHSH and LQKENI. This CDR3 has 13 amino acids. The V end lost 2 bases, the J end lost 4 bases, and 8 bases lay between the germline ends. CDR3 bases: TGTGCCAGCTCACCAGAGGGGGTCACTGAAGCTTTCTTT. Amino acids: CASSPEGVTEAFF.

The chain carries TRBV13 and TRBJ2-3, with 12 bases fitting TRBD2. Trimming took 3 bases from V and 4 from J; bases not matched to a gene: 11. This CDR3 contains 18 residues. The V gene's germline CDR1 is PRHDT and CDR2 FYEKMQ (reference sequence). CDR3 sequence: CASSFTSGRLLAADTQYF. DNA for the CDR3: TGTGCCAGCAGCTTTACTAGCGGGAGGCTCCTGGCGGCAGATACGCAGTATTTT.

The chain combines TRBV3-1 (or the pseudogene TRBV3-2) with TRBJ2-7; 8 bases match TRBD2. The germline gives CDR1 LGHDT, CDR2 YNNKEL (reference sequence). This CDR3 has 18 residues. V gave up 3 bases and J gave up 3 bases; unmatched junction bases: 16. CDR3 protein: CASSHPRGGRVGGYEQYF. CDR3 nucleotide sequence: TGTGCCAGCAGCCACCCTCGGGGGGGGCGAGTGGGGGGCTACGAGCAGTACTTC.

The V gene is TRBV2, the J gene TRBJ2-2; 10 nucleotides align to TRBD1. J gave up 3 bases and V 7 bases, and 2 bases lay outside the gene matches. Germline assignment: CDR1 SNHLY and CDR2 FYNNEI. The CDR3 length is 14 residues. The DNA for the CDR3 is TGTGCCAGCATGACAGGGGGCTACACCGGGGAGCTGTTTTTT. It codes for CASMTGGYTGELFF.

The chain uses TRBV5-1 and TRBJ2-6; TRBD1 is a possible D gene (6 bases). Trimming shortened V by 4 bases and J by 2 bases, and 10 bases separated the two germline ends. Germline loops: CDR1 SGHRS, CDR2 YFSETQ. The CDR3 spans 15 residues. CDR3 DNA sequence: TGCGCCAGCAGCCCTACAGGGCCTGGGGCCAACGTCCTGACTTTC. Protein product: CASSPTGPGANVLTF.

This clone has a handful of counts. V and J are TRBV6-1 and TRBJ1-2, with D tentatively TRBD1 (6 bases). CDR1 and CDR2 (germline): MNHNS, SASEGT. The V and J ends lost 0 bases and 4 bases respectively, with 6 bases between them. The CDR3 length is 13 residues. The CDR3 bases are TGTGCCAGCAGTGAAGCGGACAGCTATGGCTACACCTTC. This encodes CASSEADSYGYTF.

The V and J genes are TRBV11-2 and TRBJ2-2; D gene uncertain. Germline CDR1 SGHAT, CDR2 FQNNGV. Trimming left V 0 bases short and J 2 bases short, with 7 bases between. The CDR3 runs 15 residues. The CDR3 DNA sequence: TGTGCCAGCAGCTTAGACCTACTCAACACCGGGGAGCTGTTTTTT. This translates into CASSLDLLNTGELFF.

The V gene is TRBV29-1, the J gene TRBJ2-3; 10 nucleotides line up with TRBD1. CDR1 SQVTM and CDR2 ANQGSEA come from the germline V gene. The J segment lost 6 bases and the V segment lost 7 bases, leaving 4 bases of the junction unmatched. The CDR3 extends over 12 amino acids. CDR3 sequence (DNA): TGCAGCGGGGACAGGGGCTTTGATACGCAGTATTTT. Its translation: CSGDRGFDTQYF.

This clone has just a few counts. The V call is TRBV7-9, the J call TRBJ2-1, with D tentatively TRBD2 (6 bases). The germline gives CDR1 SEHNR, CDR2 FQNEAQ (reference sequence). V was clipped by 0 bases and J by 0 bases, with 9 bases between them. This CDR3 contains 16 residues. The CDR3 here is CASSLAGTLSYNEQFF. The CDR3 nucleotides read TGTGCCAGCAGCTTAGCCGGGACTCTCTCCTACAATGAGCAGTTCTTC.

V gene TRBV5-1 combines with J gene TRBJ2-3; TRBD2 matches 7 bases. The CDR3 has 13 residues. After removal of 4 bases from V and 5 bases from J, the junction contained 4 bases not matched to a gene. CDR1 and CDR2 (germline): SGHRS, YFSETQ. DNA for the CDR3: TGCGCCAGCAGCGAAGGCGGGGGAGATACGCAGTATTTT. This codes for CASSEGGGDTQYF.

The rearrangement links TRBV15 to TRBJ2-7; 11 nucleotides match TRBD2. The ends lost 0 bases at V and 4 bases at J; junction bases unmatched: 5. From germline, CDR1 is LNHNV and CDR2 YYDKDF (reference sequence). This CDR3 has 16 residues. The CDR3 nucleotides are TGTGCCACCAGCAGAGAATGGGGGACTAGCGGATACGAGCAGTACTTC. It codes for CATSREWGTSGYEQYF.